These 32 T cell receptor beta chains were all obtained from the same sample, sequenced in a study of identical twins. TCRdb re-called the 5' RACE reads through MiXCR, storing one row per CDR3 protein. The repertoire holds approximately 410,000 distinct CDR3 sequences, with approximately 17% as singletons. Sequenced input: naive T cells sorted from blood. These TCRs come from a man aged 50-59 years in good health.

The rearrangement links TRBV27 to TRBJ2-1; 13 nucleotides line up with TRBD2. CDR3 size: 15 residues. Germline V gene sequence: CDR1 MNHEY, CDR2 SMNVEV (reference sequence). The V segment lost 3 bases and the J segment 5 bases; nucleotides outside the gene matches: 1. Written as DNA, the CDR3 is TGTGCCAGCAGTTTCACTAGCGGGGGGGACAATGAGCAGTTCTTC. This encodes CASSFTSGGDNEQFF.

This clonotype appeared many times. CDR3: CASSRGSGAYEQYF. The CDR3 region has the DNA TGTGCCAGCAGTCGGGGGAGCGGGGCCTACGAGCAGTACTTC. The rearrangement links TRBV7-6 to TRBJ2-7, with 7 positions matching TRBD2. CDR1 is SGHVS and CDR2 is FNYEAQ in the germline V gene. The V segment lost 6 bases and the J segment 2 bases; nucleotides outside the gene matches: 7. The CDR3 sequence is 14 residues long.

This clonotype was seen ten or more times. This rearrangement joins TRBV20-1 to TRBJ2-7; 7 positions match TRBD1. Germline values: CDR1 DFQATT, CDR2 SNEGSKA (reference sequence). Unmatched junction bases numbered 5, after V lost 4 bases and J lost 2 bases. The CDR3 is 13 amino acids. The CDR3 sequence is CSANEGAPYEQYF. In nucleotides, the CDR3 is TGCAGTGCTAATGAGGGGGCCCCCTACGAGCAGTACTTC.

This clonotype occurred a few times. This chain connects TRBV6-2 or TRBV6-3 to TRBJ1-3; tentatively, D is TRBD1 (5 bases). The CDR3 totals 15 residues. CDR1 is MNHEY and CDR2 is SVGEGT in the germline V gene. V lost 2 bases to trimming and J lost 0 bases, with 8 bases between them. In nucleotides, the CDR3 is TGTGCCAGCAGTTACGGACACAGCTCTGGAAACACCATATATTTT. Translated: CASSYGHSSGNTIYF.

The rearrangement links TRBV6-5 to TRBJ2-2; 9 bases match TRBD2. This CDR3 has 16 amino acids. The germline CDR1 and CDR2 sequences are MNHEY and SVGAGI. The trim removed 1 base at V and 2 bases at J, leaving 2 bases unmatched. The CDR3 region is CASSYLLAGNTGELFF. DNA for the CDR3: TGTGCCAGCAGTTACTTACTAGCGGGCAACACCGGGGAGCTGTTTTTT.

In its sample, this clonotype was seen many times. V and J are TRBV5-1 and TRBJ2-1; possibly TRBD2 for D (7 bases). Germline V gene data show CDR1 as SGHRS and CDR2 as YFSETQ. V lost 0 bases and J lost 8, with 21 bases in between. This CDR3 has 17 residues. The CDR3 here is CASSLEASGGGFDEQFF. CDR3 DNA sequence: TGCGCCAGCAGCTTGGAGGCTAGCGGAGGGGGGTTCGATGAGCAGTTCTTC.

This clonotype has more than one count but fewer than ten. V and J are TRBV7-9 and TRBJ1-1; D remains unclear. Germline V gene data show CDR1 as SEHNR and CDR2 as FQNEAQ (reference sequence). The CDR3 has 15 residues. Between the trimmed V and J ends, which lost 5 bases and 1 base, there was a span of 14 bases. The CDR3 loop is CASSPRRVGNTEAFF. As DNA, the CDR3 is TGTGCCAGCAGCCCGAGGAGAGTAGGGAACACTGAAGCTTTCTTT.

This rearrangement joins TRBV6-5 to TRBJ2-3; 8 nucleotides match TRBD2. The CDR3 consists of 16 residues. The V segment lost 6 bases and the J segment 1 base; nucleotides outside the gene matches: 9. The germline CDR1 and CDR2 sequences are MNHEY and SVGAGI. CDR3 region: CASSPWTSRGTDTQYF. The DNA of the CDR3 is TGTGCCAGCAGCCCCTGGACTAGCCGCGGCACAGATACGCAGTATTTT.

This sequence joins TRBV7-3 and TRBJ2-2; 16 bases agree with TRBD2. This CDR3 comprises 17 residues. With V trimmed by 5 bases and J by 7 bases, 7 bases remained unmatched. CDR1 is SGHTA and CDR2 is FQGTGA in the germline V gene. The CDR3 here is CASSPGTSGRAGGELFF. CDR3 nucleotides: TGTGCCAGCAGCCCCGGGACTAGCGGGAGGGCCGGCGGGGAGCTGTTTTTT.

V is TRBV21-1 and J is TRBJ1-3; the D call in the table, TRBD1, was not verified against the DNA. TRBV21-1 is noted as a pseudogene. The CDR3 is 14 amino acids. CDR3 DNA sequence: TGTGCCATCAACGGGGGCTCGAGGGGAAACACCATATATTTT. It is translated as CAINGGSRGNTIYF.

The sample holds many counts of this clonotype. The chain uses TRBV2 and TRBJ2-7, with D tentatively TRBD2 (5 bases). Trimming took 5 bases from V and 4 from J, leaving 6 bases between them. Per the germline V gene, CDR1 is SNHLY and CDR2 is FYNNEI. CDR3 length: 11 amino acids. CDR3 in amino acids: CASSTGYEQYF. CDR3 in DNA: TGTGCCAGCAGTACGGGATACGAGCAGTACTTC. The whole variable domain, filled in from reference TRBV2 and TRBJ2-7, reads EPEVTQTPSHQVTQMGQEVILRCVPISNHLYFYWYRQILGQKVEFLVSFYNNEISEKSEIFDDQFSVERPDGSNFTLKIRSTKLEDSAMYFCASSTGYEQYFGPGTRLTVT.

The chain employs TRBV2 and TRBJ1-1; perhaps TRBD1 as D (6 bases). Germline V gene data show CDR1 as SNHLY and CDR2 as FYNNEI. Trimming left V 4 bases short and J 8 bases short, with 14 bases between. The CDR3 extends over 13 amino acids. The CDR3 sequence is CASSVGGTWEAFF. The CDR3 bases are TGTGCCAGCAGTGTGGGGGGCACCTGGGAAGCTTTCTTT.

The chain is built from TRBV19 and TRBJ1-2; D may be TRBD1 (5 bases). Trimming cost V 5 bases and J 8 bases, with 21 bases left between them. The CDR3 sequence is 15 residues long. Germline V gives CDR1 LNHDA, CDR2 SQIVND (reference sequence). The CDR3 nucleotides are TGTGCCAGTAGTTTGGACACCGAATCCCAGAAAGGCTACACCTTC. Protein: CASSLDTESQKGYTF.

CDR3: CASSLTGQGSSYEQYF. The CDR3 DNA follows: TGTGCCAGCAGCTTAACGGGACAGGGGTCCTCCTACGAGCAGTACTTC. The chain is built from TRBV7-9 and TRBJ2-7; 10 bases map to TRBD1. CDR3 size: 16 residues. Trimming at V came to 2 bases and at J to 0 bases, leaving 4 bases not matched to a gene. Germline V gene lookup returns CDR1 SEHNR and CDR2 FQNEAQ (reference sequence).

In this sample, this clonotype turned up a few times. The chain couples TRBV20-1 to TRBJ1-2; TRBD1 matches at 9 bases. The ends lost 6 bases at V and 7 bases at J; junction bases unmatched: 24. Germline CDR1 DFQATT, CDR2 SNEGSKA (reference sequence). This CDR3 spans 18 amino acids. The CDR3 DNA reads TGCAGTGCCCCCCCCATGGGACAGGGTTTCCCCCGAAGCTCTGGCTACACCTTC. Protein product: CSAPPMGQGFPRSSGYTF.

This clonotype has a count of ten or more. This chain uses TRBV5-1 with TRBJ2-5; 8 bases line up with TRBD2. The germline V gene encodes CDR1 SGHRS and CDR2 YFSETQ. The CDR3 is 14 residues long. Germline trimming cut 3 bases from V and 1 base from J; bases unmatched to any gene: 2. The CDR3 protein is CASSSGTSQETQYF. For the CDR3, the DNA is TGCGCCAGCAGCTCCGGGACTAGCCAAGAGACCCAGTACTTC.

To note about this clonotype: A read error is possible here, since a much larger clone lies one base away. The CDR3 DNA reads as TGCGCCAGCAGATCCGCCAGCTCCTGCGAGCAGTACTTC. As protein: CASRSASSCEQYF. This chain links TRBV5-1 with TRBJ2-7; D ambiguous. CDR3 size: 13 residues. Germline V lookup: CDR1 SGHRS, CDR2 YFSETQ. Using reference TRBV5-1 and TRBJ2-7 for the parts outside the CDR3, the full variable domain is KAGVTQTPRYLIKTRGQQVTLSCSPISGHRSVSWYQQTPGQGLQFLFEYFSETQRNKGNFPGRFSGRQFSNSRSEMNVSTLELGDSALYLCASRSASSCEQYFGPGTRLTVT.

This clonotype was detected many times. This sequence joins TRBV18 and TRBJ2-1, with no clear D. The ends were cut back, 8 bases at V and 5 bases at J, with 19 bases in the middle. Germline assignment: CDR1 KGHSH and CDR2 LQKENI. This CDR3 contains 15 residues. The CDR3 DNA reads TGTGCCAGCACAAACAACGCGCAGGTTCACAATGAGCAGTTCTTC. Translated, it gives CASTNNAQVHNEQFF.

This clonotype came up many times. This chain uses TRBV28 with TRBJ2-7, with D possibly matching TRBD2 (6 bases). In germline, CDR1 is MDHEN, CDR2 SYDVKM. This CDR3 contains 12 residues. The V and J ends lost 6 bases and 2 bases respectively, with 8 bases between them. The CDR3: CASRSSAYEQYF. The CDR3 region has the DNA TGTGCCAGCAGATCTAGCGCCTACGAGCAGTACTTC.

This chain joins TRBV4-3 and TRBJ2-5; D remains unclear. Germline CDR1 reads LGHNA; CDR2 reads YSLEER. The CDR3 spans 15 residues. V lost 0 bases and J lost 6, with 14 bases in between. CDR3 coding DNA: TGCGCCAGCAGCCAAGATCAGTCAACGGCTCAGACCCAGTACTTC. It yields the protein CASSQDQSTAQTQYF.

This clonotype was recorded a few times. V gene TRBV20-1 combines with J gene TRBJ2-5, with TRBD2 identical over 9 bases. Trimming cost V 3 bases and J 8 bases; bases outside gene matches: 22. This CDR3 region has 18 residues. Germline CDR1 reads DFQATT; CDR2 reads SNEGSKA (reference sequence). CDR3 amino acids: CSASGLESASGIYSTQYF. The CDR3, as DNA: TGCAGTGCTAGCGGTCTGGAGTCGGCTAGCGGGATTTATTCTACCCAGTACTTC.

At least ten counts were recorded for this clonotype. The rearrangement links TRBV15 to TRBJ2-5; the D call may be TRBD1 or TRBD2 (5 bases each). V shed 0 bases and J shed 4 bases, with 15 bases lying between them. Germline CDR1 is LNHNV and CDR2 is YYDKDF (reference sequence). CDR3 length: 16 residues. CDR3 coding DNA: TGTGCCACCAGCAGAGATCTTGGGGCGAGGGGAGAGACCCAGTACTTC. It specifies CATSRDLGARGETQYF.

V gene TRBV7-9 combines with J gene TRBJ2-1, with TRBD2 identical over 11 bases. Germline values: CDR1 SEHNR, CDR2 FQNEAQ (reference sequence). V dropped 10 bases and J dropped 8; count of bases not matched to a gene: 10. This CDR3 has 14 amino acids. The DNA for the CDR3 is TGTGCCACCTCAACTAGCGGGAGTTTCTATGAGCAGTTCTTC. Its protein product is CATSTSGSFYEQFF.

The sample holds a few counts of this clonotype. A read error may explain this, as a much larger clone is one base away. The rearrangement joins TRBV12-3 or TRBV12-4 to TRBJ1-5; D uncertain. The CDR3 contains 13 residues. V lost 6 bases to trimming and J lost 1 base, with 7 bases between them. The DNA for the CDR3 is TGTGCCAGCAGGCGAGACAGCAATCAGCCCCAGCATTTT. Amino acid sequence: CASRRDSNQPQHF.

In this sample, this clonotype turned up a few times. The CDR3 region is CASQDWNEQFF. The CDR3 DNA is TGTGCCAGCCAGGATTGGAATGAGCAGTTCTTC. The chain carries TRBV27 and TRBJ2-1; no clear D gene. The germline CDR1 and CDR2 sequences are MNHEY and SMNVEV (reference sequence). The CDR3 loop spans 11 amino acids. The V end lost 8 bases, the J end lost 7 bases, and 9 bases lay between the germline ends.

The chain combines TRBV5-1 with TRBJ2-5, with 11 bases fitting TRBD2. The germline V gene encodes CDR1 SGHRS and CDR2 YFSETQ. The CDR3 is 15 amino acids. V lost 0 bases, J lost 4 bases, and 2 bases stayed unmatched. The CDR3 sequence: CASSLALAGGETQYF. The DNA for the CDR3 is TGCGCCAGCAGCTTGGCCCTAGCGGGAGGAGAGACCCAGTACTTC.

This clonotype was observed a few times. The J gene is TRBJ1-5, the V gene TRBV4-3; D might be TRBD1 (5 bases). The CDR3 is 15 residues long. Trimming shortened V by 7 bases and J by 0 bases, and 13 bases separated the two germline ends. Germline-derived CDR1 and CDR2 are LGHNA and YSLEER. This chain's CDR3 is CASTRDYVSNQPQHF. The DNA for the CDR3 is TGCGCCAGCACCCGGGACTACGTTAGCAATCAGCCCCAGCATTTT.

This clonotype appeared many times. The chain recombines TRBV6-2 or TRBV6-3 with TRBJ2-2; D may be TRBD1 (6 bases). The CDR3 consists of 16 residues. CDR1 MNHEY and CDR2 SVGEGT come from the germline V gene. The V gene lost 6 bases and the J gene lost 6 bases, with 20 bases spanning the gap. For the CDR3, the DNA is TGTGCCAGCAGCCCTTCTGGGCAGGGGATCGCCGGGGAGCTGTTTTTT. Its protein product is CASSPSGQGIAGELFF.

The rearrangement joins TRBV30 to TRBJ2-2; the D is unclear. Trimming cost V 4 bases and J 4 bases, with 13 bases left between them. This CDR3 spans 14 amino acids. Germline CDR1 reads GTSNPN; CDR2 reads SVGIG (reference sequence). Written as DNA, the CDR3 is TGTGCCTGGAAAACTGGGATTGTCACCGGGGAGCTGTTTTTT. This sequence encodes CAWKTGIVTGELFF.

This chain joins TRBV3-1 and TRBJ2-3; 11 positions agree with TRBD2. V trimming: 5 bases; J trimming: 4 bases; junction bases outside the gene matches: 11. Germline CDR1 is LGHDT and CDR2 is YNNKEL (reference sequence). The CDR3 has 17 amino acids. The DNA of the CDR3 is TGTGCCAGCAGCTATTCCCGTGGGACTAGCGGACCAGATACGCAGTATTTT. Translation gives CASSYSRGTSGPDTQYF.

This clonotype was detected many times. The rearrangement uses TRBV29-1 and TRBJ2-7; no clear D. Per germline, CDR1 SQVTM and CDR2 ANQGSEA. The CDR3 is 13 amino acids. V was pared by 0 bases and J by 1 base, with 7 bases between. DNA of the CDR3: TGCAGCGTTGAAGAGGGCACATCCTACGAGCAGTACTTC. Translating gives CSVEEGTSYEQYF.

This clonotype was detected once. The V call is TRBV29-1, the J call TRBJ2-7, with 7 bases matching TRBD2. The germline CDR1 and CDR2 sequences are SQVTM and ANQGSEA. The V segment lost 8 bases and the J segment 2 bases; nucleotides outside the gene matches: 15. This CDR3 has 15 residues. The CDR3 loop is CSPPREGCFAYEQYF. CDR3 nucleotide sequence: TGCAGCCCCCCCAGGGAGGGATGCTTTGCCTACGAGCAGTACTTC.